Below are 5 T cell receptor beta chains sequenced from a single sample in a study of cytomegalovirus exposure and HLA in healthy donors. The PCR made use of 60 Vbeta and 13 Jbeta primers. Assay used: immunoSEQ multiplex PCR; TCRdb lists only in-frame clones, some missing. The sample holds about 140,000 clones; roughly 75% are singletons and the top ten take more than 2.5%. The specimen sequenced was PBMCs. All receptors come from a man aged 35 to 55 in good health and CMV-seronegative.

The genes are TRBV14 and TRBJ2-3; D might be TRBD2 (6 bases). CDR1 is SGHDN, CDR2 FVKESK, per germline. The CDR3 extends over 14 amino acids. V lost 5 bases and J lost 6, with 15 bases in between. The CDR3 sequence is CASSSGEPPDTQYF. CDR3 in DNA: TGTGCCAGCAGCTCGGGGGAGCCCCCGGATACGCAGTATTTT.

J is TRBJ1-3 and V is TRBV7-9; D is uncertain. The CDR3 runs to 15 residues. V was clipped by 4 bases and J by 2 bases, with 12 bases between them. Per the germline V gene, CDR1 is SEHNR and CDR2 is FQNEAQ (reference sequence). CDR3 region: CASSSTPAAGNTIYF. CDR3 sequence (DNA): TGTGCCAGCAGCTCGACACCTGCTGCTGGAAACACCATATATTTT.

V is TRBV11-3 and J is TRBJ2-1; a possible D gene is TRBD2 (6 bases). The CDR3 sequence is 13 residues long. Trimming removed 6 bases from V and 8 bases from J, with 14 bases in between. The germline gives CDR1 SGHNT, CDR2 YENEEA. CDR3 region: CASRRTSYDEQFF. DNA of the CDR3: TGTGCCAGCAGACGAACTAGCTATGATGAGCAGTTCTTC.

V usage is TRBV6-6 and J usage is TRBJ2-1; 9 bases map to TRBD2. The V gene's germline CDR1 is MNHNY and CDR2 SVGAGI (reference sequence). V lost 2 bases to trimming and J lost 2 bases; unmatched junction nucleotides: 4. The CDR3 contains 16 residues. For the CDR3, the DNA is TGTGCCAGCAGTTACGAGCGGGGGGCACCCTACAATGAGCAGTTCTTC. The encoded protein is CASSYERGAPYNEQFF.

The chain joins TRBV4-1 to TRBJ2-1; 7 bases agree with TRBD1. Germline values: CDR1 MGHRA, CDR2 YSYEKL. The CDR3 spans 16 residues. Trimming at V came to 1 base and at J to 1 base, leaving 4 bases not matched to a gene. CDR3 residues: CASSQVQGVSYNEQFF. The CDR3 region has the DNA TGCGCCAGCAGCCAAGTGCAGGGGGTTTCCTACAATGAGCAGTTCTTC.